The next 11 T cell receptor beta chains were all read from a single sample in a study of blood T cell repertoires in COVID-19. Only in-frame clones appear in the TCRdb table, and some are missing; sequencing was by immunoSEQ multiplex PCR. The table shows fewer than 200,000 clones, with around 82% occurring only once. The material sequenced was peripheral blood. These receptors were taken from a man between 65 and 79 years old with active or convalescent COVID-19.

The rearrangement joins TRBV10-2 to TRBJ2-3; D gene ambiguous. Germline CDR1 is WSHSY and CDR2 is SAAADI. V was pared by 7 bases and J by 0 bases, with 11 bases between. The CDR3 is 14 amino acids. CDR3 amino acids: CASKTPISTDTQYF. The CDR3, as DNA: TGCGCCAGCAAGACTCCGATAAGCACAGATACGCAGTATTTT.

The genes are TRBV5-4 and TRBJ2-7, with a weak D call TRBD2 (7 bases). The length of the CDR3 is 15 residues. CDR1 is SGHNT, CDR2 YYREEE, per germline (reference sequence). Trimming cost V 0 bases and J 3 bases, with 13 bases left between them. The CDR3 nucleotides read TGTGCCAGCAGCTTGGGGGGGGGCTCCCGCTACGAGCAGTACTTC. Its protein is CASSLGGGSRYEQYF.

This clone appeared many times. This chain links TRBV23-1 with TRBJ1-1; a weak D match, TRBD1 (5 bases). TRBV23-1 is sorted into the ORF group, with uncertain function. The V end lost 7 bases, the J end lost 1 base, and 10 bases lay between the germline ends. CDR3 length equals 13 residues. CDR3 protein: CASNSGQNTEAFF. CDR3 sequence (DNA): TGCGCCAGCAACTCAGGACAGAACACTGAAGCTTTCTTT.

The chain employs TRBV7-2 and TRBJ2-5; D may be TRBD1 (5 bases). V lost 0 bases and J lost 2, with 10 bases in between. CDR1 SGHTA and CDR2 FQGNSA come from the germline V gene. This CDR3 spans 15 amino acids. For the CDR3, the DNA is TGTGCCAGCAGCTTAGCGGGGCCAGTGCAAGAGACCCAGTACTTC. Protein sequence: CASSLAGPVQETQYF.

A remark on this clone: Additional DNA sequences in this sample encode the identical CDR3. The J gene is TRBJ1-2, the V gene TRBV4-3; D is unresolved. Deletions cut 0 bases from V and 2 bases from J, with 10 bases between. The CDR3 is 15 amino acids. CDR1 is LGHNA, CDR2 YSLEER, per germline. The DNA of the CDR3 is TGCGCCAGCAGCCAAGACCCGGGAGGGAACTATGGCTACACCTTC. This translates into CASSQDPGGNYGYTF.

This clone was seen just once. This chain uses TRBV6-6 with TRBJ2-1, with 8 bases identical to TRBD2. Germline CDR1 and CDR2: MNHNY and SVGAGI (reference sequence). Losses at the gene ends were 10 bases for V and 6 bases for J; bases not matched to a gene: 5. CDR3 length equals 12 residues. The CDR3 here is CAIKGTSNEQFF. DNA for the CDR3: TGTGCCATCAAGGGGACTAGCAATGAGCAGTTCTTC.

The V and J genes are TRBV19 and TRBJ2-2; possibly TRBD1 for D (5 bases). This CDR3 is built from 14 residues. CDR1 is LNHDA, CDR2 SQIVND, per germline (reference sequence). Trimming stripped 7 bases from V and 3 bases from J, with 12 bases between. The CDR3 nucleotides read TGTGCCAGTACAAGCAGGGCGGACACCGGGGAGCTGTTTTTT. Its protein product is CASTSRADTGELFF.

The V call is TRBV7-9, the J call TRBJ2-3, with 10 positions matching TRBD2. This CDR3 is 15 amino acids long. CDR1 SEHNR and CDR2 FQNEAQ come from the germline V gene (reference sequence). V shed 5 bases, J shed 4 bases, and the junction held 6 bases outside the gene matches. CDR3 sequence (DNA): TGTGCCAGCAGCAATAGCGGGAGGAACGCAGATACGCAGTATTTT. Translating gives CASSNSGRNADTQYF.

This rearrangement joins TRBV28 to TRBJ1-3; 7 bases are shared with TRBD1. Germline V CDR1 and CDR2: MDHEN, SYDVKM. CDR3 length equals 14 residues. With V trimmed by 6 bases and J by 3 bases, 5 bases remained unmatched. This chain's CDR3 is CASSRTGVGNTIYF. The DNA of the CDR3 is TGTGCCAGCAGCCGCACAGGGGTTGGAAACACCATATATTTT.

There are a few counts of this clone. V is TRBV27 and J is TRBJ1-6; D is uncertain. Trimming took 4 bases from V and 9 from J, leaving 13 bases between them. The CDR3 spans 14 residues. Germline CDR1 and CDR2: MNHEY and SMNVEV (reference sequence). CDR3 DNA: TGTGCCAGCAGTTCCCGACACGGAGGTTCACCCCTCCACTTT. It codes for CASSSRHGGSPLHF.

The rearrangement links TRBV29-1 to TRBJ1-4; 10 nucleotides match TRBD1. Germline CDR1 reads SQVTM; CDR2 reads ANQGSEA. The CDR3 covers 12 residues. V dropped 8 bases and J dropped 8; count of bases not matched to a gene: 5. CDR3 region: CSFEDRGEKLFF. The DNA of the CDR3 is TGCAGCTTCGAGGACAGGGGGGAAAAACTGTTTTTT. Drawing the rest from reference TRBV29-1 and TRBJ1-4, the complete variable domain is SAVISQKPSRDICQRGTSLTIQCQVDSQVTMMFWYRQQPGQSLTLIATANQGSEATYESGFVIDKFPISRPNLTFSTLTVSNMSPEDSSIYLCSFEDRGEKLFFGSGTQLSVL.